This entry is about one T cell receptor beta chain. The sample originates from a study of graft-versus-host responses after intestinal transplantation. Overall study context: All recipients got anti-thymocyte globulin induction, then tacrolimus and steroids for about 3 years.

Using immunoSEQ multiplex PCR, the repertoire was profiled, and TCRdb retains in-frame clones only, with some absent. The repertoire includes 4,300 or so clones, 25% to 30% of them detected once, and around 25% sits in the top ten. With about 200,000 irradiated, violet-dye-labeled stimulator cells, about 200,000 CFSE-labeled responder cells were plated. The study, taken as a whole, reports: GvH clones appeared in recipient marrow, some first in ileum or blood.

Germline V gives CDR1 SGHVS, CDR2 FQNEAQ. The CDR3 length is 14 residues. Trimming stripped 3 bases from V and 9 bases from J, with 15 bases between. Sequencing used alloreactive CD8+ T cells from a mixed lymphocyte reaction culture, obtained before transplantation. Subset reported: CFSE-low proliferating T cells sorted from roughly 6-day pre-transplant mixed lymphocyte reaction (GvH or HvG direction). The receptor comes from a human patient who was an organ donor for intestinal transplantation. The chain employs TRBV7-8 and TRBJ1-5; D is undetermined. The CDR3 region is CASSFGSPRGPQHF. The CDR3 DNA follows: TGTGCCAGCAGCTTCGGATCCCCACGGGGGCCCCAGCATTTT.